This T cell receptor (beta chain) appears in the sequencing data of a study of cytomegalovirus exposure and HLA in healthy donors. Study conclusions and caveats: A cluster of highly shared sequence variants was likely a sequencing artifact. There were reportedly fewer N-insertions in an Asian-associated ancestry cluster than the roughly 700-donor mean, in a later analysis. Among immune exposure information, only CMV serostatus was available.

The length of the CDR3 is 14 residues. V lost 5 bases and J lost 4, with 11 bases in between. Germline assignment: CDR1 LGHNA and CDR2 YSLEER. The study ran its PCR with 60 Vbeta and 13 Jbeta primers. Here immunoSEQ multiplex PCR was the method, and the copy in TCRdb shows in-frame clones only, minus some. Of 99,000 or so clones listed, about 81% are singletons. Of note for this clone: What it binds is not known.

The specimen sequenced was PBMCs. The sequence was obtained from a man under 40 in good health and CMV-seronegative. V usage is TRBV4-3 and J usage is TRBJ1-4; no definite D call. The CDR3 DNA is TGCGCCAGCAGCGAAGCCGGGGTTAATGAAAAACTGTTTTTT. Translated, it gives CASSEAGVNEKLFF.